This TCR beta chain was found in a study of cytomegalovirus exposure and HLA in healthy donors. With 60 Vbeta and 13 Jbeta primers, the PCR was carried out. TCRdb's copy holds only in-frame clones and misses some; the assay was immunoSEQ multiplex PCR. The repertoire has 200,000 or so clones, less than 85% of them found once; the top ten carry 0.63%. V lost 3 bases and J 6 bases, leaving 11 bases between the germline ends. This CDR3 comprises 13 residues. CDR1 and CDR2 from the germline V gene are SEHNR and FQNEAQ (reference sequence). The V and J genes are TRBV7-9 and TRBJ1-1, with unresolved D. Sample: PBMCs. The TCR sequence derives from a man aged 18 to 35 in good health and CMV-seronegative. The CDR3 spells CASSFFGAAEAFF. The CDR3 nucleotides read TGTGCCAGCAGCTTCTTCGGCGCGGCTGAAGCTTTCTTT.